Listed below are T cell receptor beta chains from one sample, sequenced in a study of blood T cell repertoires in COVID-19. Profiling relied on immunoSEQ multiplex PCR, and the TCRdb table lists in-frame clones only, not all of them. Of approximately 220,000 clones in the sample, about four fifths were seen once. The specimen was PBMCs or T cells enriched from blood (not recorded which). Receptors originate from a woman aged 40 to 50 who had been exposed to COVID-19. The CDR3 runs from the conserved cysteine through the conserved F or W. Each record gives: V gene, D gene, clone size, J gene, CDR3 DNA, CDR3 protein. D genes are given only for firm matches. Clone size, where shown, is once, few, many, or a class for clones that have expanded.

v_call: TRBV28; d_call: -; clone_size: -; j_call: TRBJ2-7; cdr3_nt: TGTGCCAGTACGGGGGGCCCATCCTACGAGCAGTACTTC; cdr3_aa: CASTGGPSYEQYF
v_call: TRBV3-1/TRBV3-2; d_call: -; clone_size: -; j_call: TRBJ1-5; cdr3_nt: TGTGCCAGCAGCCAAGGGGGGGGTCGGGGCAATCAGCCCCAGCATTTT; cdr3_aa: CASSQGGGRGNQPQHF
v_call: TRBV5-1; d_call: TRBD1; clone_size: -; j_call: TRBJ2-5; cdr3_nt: TGCGCCAGCAGCCAGGGACAGGGAGGAGGGCAAGAGACCCAGTACTTC; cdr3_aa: CASSQGQGGGQETQYF
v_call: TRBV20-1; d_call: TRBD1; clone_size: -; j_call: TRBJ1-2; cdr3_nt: TGCAGTGCTGACAGGGGTGGCTACACCTTC; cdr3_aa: CSADRGGYTF
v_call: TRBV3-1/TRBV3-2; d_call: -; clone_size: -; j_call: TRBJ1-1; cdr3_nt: TGTGCCAGCAGCCGAATGAGCCTCATGAACACTGAAGCTTTCTTT; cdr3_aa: CASSRMSLMNTEAFF
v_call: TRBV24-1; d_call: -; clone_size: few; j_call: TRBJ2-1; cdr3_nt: TGTGCCACCAGTGCCGTGGACCGCGGGCGGCAGTTCTTC; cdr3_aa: CATSAVDRGRQFF
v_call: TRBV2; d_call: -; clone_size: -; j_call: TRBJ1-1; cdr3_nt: TGTGCCAGCAGTGTACTCGCCGCCGACACTGAAGCTTTCTTT; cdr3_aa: CASSVLAADTEAFF
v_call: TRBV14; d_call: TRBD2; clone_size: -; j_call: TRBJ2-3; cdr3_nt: TGTGCCAGCAGCCAAGAGCGGGGGTGGGCAGATACGCAGTATTTT; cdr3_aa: CASSQERGWADTQYF
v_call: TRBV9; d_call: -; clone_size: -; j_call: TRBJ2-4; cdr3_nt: TGTGCCAGCAGCGGCCTAGGTCCGGGAAACATTCAGTACTTC; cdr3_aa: CASSGLGPGNIQYF
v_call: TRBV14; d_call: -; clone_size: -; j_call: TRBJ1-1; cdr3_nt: TGTGCCAGTAGCGAGTTGAACACTGAAGCTTTCTTT; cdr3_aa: CASSELNTEAFF
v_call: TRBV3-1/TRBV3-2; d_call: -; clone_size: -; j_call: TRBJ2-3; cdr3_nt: TGTGCCAGCAGCCAAGATTCCAGGGTAACGCAGTATTTT; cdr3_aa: CASSQDSRVTQYF
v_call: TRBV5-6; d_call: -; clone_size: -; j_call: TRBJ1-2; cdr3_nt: TGTGCCAGCAGCTTGGCTGGTTCGACCAGGGGTGGCTACACCTTC; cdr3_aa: CASSLAGSTRGGYTF
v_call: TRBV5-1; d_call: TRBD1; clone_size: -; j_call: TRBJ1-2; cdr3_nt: TGCGCCAGCAGCTCGGGACAGGCCTCATATGGCTACACCTTC; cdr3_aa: CASSSGQASYGYTF
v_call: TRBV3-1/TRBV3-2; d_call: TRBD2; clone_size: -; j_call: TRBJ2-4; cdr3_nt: TGTGCCAGCAGCTCTAGAGCGGGGAAAAACATTCAGTACTTC; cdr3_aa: CASSSRAGKNIQYF
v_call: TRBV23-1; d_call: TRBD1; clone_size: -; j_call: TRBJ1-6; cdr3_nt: TGCGCCAGCAGCTGGGACAGCCGTCCTAGCTCCTATAATTCACCCCTCCACTTT; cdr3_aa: CASSWDSRPSSYNSPLHF
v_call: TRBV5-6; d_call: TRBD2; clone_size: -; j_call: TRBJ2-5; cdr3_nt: TGTGCCAGCAGCCCACGCGGGGGGCCCGCGGAGACCCAGTACTTC; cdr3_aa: CASSPRGGPAETQYF
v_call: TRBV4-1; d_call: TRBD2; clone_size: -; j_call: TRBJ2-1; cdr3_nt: TGCGCCAGCAGCCAAGTTTCCGGACTAGCGCCCGACAATGAGCAGTTCTTC; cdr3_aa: CASSQVSGLAPDNEQFF
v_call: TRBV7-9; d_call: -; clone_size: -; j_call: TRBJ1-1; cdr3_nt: TGTGCCAGCAGCCAACTCCTTGCGGTTCGGAACACTGAAGCTTTCTTT; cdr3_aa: CASSQLLAVRNTEAFF
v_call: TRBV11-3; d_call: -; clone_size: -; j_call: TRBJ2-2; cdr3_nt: TGTGCCAGCAGTCCGTTCCGGGGTTCGAACACCGGGGAGCTGTTTTTT; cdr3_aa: CASSPFRGSNTGELFF
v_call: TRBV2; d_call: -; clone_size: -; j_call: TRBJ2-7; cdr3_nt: TGTGCCACCAACGAAGGGGGGGGGCCATACTACGAGCAGTACTTC; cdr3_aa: CATNEGGGPYYEQYF
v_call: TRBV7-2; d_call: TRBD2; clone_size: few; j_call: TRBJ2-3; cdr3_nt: TGTGCCAGCAGCTCAGATCTTAGCGGGGGGGCCGTTACGCAGTATTTT; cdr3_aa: CASSSDLSGGAVTQYF
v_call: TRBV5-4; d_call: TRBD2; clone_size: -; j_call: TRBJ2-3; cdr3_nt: TGTGCCAGCAGCCCACACACCAGCGGGGGGGCCGGAGATACGCAGTATTTT; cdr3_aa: CASSPHTSGGAGDTQYF
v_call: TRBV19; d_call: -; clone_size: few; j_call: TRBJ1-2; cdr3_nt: TGTGCCAGTAGTCCCCTCCAGACTGTTACCTATGGCTACACCTTC; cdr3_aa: CASSPLQTVTYGYTF
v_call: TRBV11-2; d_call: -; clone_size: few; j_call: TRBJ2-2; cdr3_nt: TGTGCCAGCAGCTTAACTGACACCGGGGAGCTGTTTTTT; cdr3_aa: CASSLTDTGELFF
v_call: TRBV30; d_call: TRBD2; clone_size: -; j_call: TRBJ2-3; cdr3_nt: TGTGCCTGTAGCGGGAGCCCCACAGATACGCAGTATTTT; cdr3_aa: CACSGSPTDTQYF
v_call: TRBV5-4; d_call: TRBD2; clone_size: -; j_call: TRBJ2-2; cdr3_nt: TGTGCCAGCAGACCTAGCGGGGGGGCCGGCGGGGAGCTGTTTTTT; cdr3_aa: CASRPSGGAGGELFF
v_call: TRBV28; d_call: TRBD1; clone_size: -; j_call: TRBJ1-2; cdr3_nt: TGTGCCAGCAGTATATTGCAGGGGGGTCGTGGCTACACCTTC; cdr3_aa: CASSILQGGRGYTF
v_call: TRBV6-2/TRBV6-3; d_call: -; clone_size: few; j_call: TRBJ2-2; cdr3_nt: TGTGCCAGCAGTTTTCAAACCGGGGAGCTGTTTTTT; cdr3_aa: CASSFQTGELFF
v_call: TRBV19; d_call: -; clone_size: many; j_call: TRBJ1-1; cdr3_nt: TGTGCCAGTAGTATGACACCATTGAACACTGAAGCTTTCTTT; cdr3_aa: CASSMTPLNTEAFF
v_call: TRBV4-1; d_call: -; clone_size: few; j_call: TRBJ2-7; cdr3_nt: TGCGCCAGCAGCCATACGACAGACTCCTACGAGCAGTACTTC; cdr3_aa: CASSHTTDSYEQYF
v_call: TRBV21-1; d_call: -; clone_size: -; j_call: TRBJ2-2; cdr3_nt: TGTGCCAGCACCCTCCCGACTAGCGGGCCCGGGGCGGCCGGGGAGCTGTTTTTT; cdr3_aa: CASTLPTSGPGAAGELFF
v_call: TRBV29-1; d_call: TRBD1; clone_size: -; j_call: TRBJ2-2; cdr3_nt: TGCAGCGTTGCCCGGGACAGGGGAGGCACCGGGGAGCTGTTTTTT; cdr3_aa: CSVARDRGGTGELFF
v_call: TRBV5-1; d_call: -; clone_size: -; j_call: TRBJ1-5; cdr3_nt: TGCGCCAGCAGCTTGGAGGCAGGGGATCAGCCCCAGCATTTT; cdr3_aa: CASSLEAGDQPQHF
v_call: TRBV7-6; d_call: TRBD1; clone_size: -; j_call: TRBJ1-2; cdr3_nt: TGTGCCAGCAGCTTATCCGGGACAGGGGGAGATGGCTACACCTTC; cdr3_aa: CASSLSGTGGDGYTF
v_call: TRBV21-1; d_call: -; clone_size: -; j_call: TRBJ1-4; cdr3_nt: TGTGCCAGCAGCAAAGCGCGGCTGAGTGCAGGGGCCGAAAAACTGTTTTTT; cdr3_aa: CASSKARLSAGAEKLFF
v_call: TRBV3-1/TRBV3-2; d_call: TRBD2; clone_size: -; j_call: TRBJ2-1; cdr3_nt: TGTGCCAGCAGCCAACCGGGACTAGGCCCCCATGAGCAGTTCTTC; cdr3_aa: CASSQPGLGPHEQFF
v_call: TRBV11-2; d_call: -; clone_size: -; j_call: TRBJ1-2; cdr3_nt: TGTGCCAGCAGCTTGGCTCCAGGAAACTATGGCTACACCTTC; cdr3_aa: CASSLAPGNYGYTF
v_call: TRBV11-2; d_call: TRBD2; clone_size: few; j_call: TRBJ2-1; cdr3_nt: TGTGCCAGCGGCTCGATAATAGCGGGGGGGAGGAGCTCCTACAATGAGCAGTTCTTC; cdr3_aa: CASGSIIAGGRSSYNEQFF
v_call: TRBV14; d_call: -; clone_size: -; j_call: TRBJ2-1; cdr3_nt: TGTGCCAGCAGCCCCCTCCGGGGGAGGTCCTACAATGAGCAGTTCTTC; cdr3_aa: CASSPLRGRSYNEQFF
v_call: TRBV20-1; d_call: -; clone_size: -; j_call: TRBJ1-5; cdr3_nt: TGCAGTGCTAGTCCCGGTAGCGGCGGGCAGCCCCAGCATTTT; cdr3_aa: CSASPGSGGQPQHF
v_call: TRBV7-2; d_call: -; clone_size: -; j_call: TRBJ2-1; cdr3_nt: TGTGCCAGCAGCTATGACGCCGCGGGTTTGGGAGAGTTCTTC; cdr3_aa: CASSYDAAGLGEFF
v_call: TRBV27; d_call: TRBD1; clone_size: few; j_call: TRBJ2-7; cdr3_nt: TGTGCCAGCGGGGCTGGGGACAGCTACGAGCAGTACTTC; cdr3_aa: CASGAGDSYEQYF
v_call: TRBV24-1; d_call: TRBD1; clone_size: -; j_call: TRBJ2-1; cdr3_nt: TGTGCCACCAGTGATGGACAGGGATACCACAATGAGCAGTTCTTC; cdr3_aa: CATSDGQGYHNEQFF
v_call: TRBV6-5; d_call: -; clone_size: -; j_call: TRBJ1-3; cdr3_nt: TGTGCCAGCTCGACGGGGGAGGGAAACACCATATATTTT; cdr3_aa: CASSTGEGNTIYF
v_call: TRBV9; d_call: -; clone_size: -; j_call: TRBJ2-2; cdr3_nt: TGTGCCAGCAGCGCCAGAACGAACACCGGGGAGCTGTTTTTT; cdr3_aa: CASSARTNTGELFF
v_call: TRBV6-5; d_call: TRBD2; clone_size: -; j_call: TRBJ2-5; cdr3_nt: TGTGCCAGCAGCGCCGGACTAGCGAGACAGGAGACCCAGTACTTC; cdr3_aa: CASSAGLARQETQYF
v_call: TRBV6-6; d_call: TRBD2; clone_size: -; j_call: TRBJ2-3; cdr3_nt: TGTGCCAGCAGTCTGGGACTAGCGGGGGGGCCAACCACAGATACGCAGTATTTT; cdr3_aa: CASSLGLAGGPTTDTQYF
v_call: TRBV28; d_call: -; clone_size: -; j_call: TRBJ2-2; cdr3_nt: TGTGCCAGCATACTTGACAGAAACACCGGGGAGCTGTTTTTT; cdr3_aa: CASILDRNTGELFF
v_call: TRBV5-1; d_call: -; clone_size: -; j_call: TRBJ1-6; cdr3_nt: TGCGCCAGCAGCTTGACGACAGGTAAAAATTCACCCCTCCACTTT; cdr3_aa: CASSLTTGKNSPLHF
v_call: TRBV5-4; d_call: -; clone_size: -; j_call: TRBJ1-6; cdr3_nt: TGTGCCAGCAGCACACGGGACGGCCGGGGGGATAATTCACCCCTCCACTTT; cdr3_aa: CASSTRDGRGDNSPLHF
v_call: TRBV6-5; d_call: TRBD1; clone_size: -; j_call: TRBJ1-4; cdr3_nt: TGTGCCAGCAAGGACAGGACCAATGAAAAACTGTTTTTT; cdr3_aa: CASKDRTNEKLFF
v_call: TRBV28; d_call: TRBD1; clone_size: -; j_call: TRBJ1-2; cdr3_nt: TGTGCCAGCAGGGATAACAGGGGCTCTAACTATGGCTACACCTTC; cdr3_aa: CASRDNRGSNYGYTF
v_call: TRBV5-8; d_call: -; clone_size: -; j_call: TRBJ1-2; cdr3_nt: TGTGCCAGCAGCTTGGTATGGGGGGGGCAGAACTATGGCTACACCTTC; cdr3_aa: CASSLVWGGQNYGYTF
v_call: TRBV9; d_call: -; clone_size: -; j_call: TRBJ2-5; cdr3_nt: TGTGCCAGCAGCTTACAGGGAATAGGACAAGAGACCCAGTACTTC; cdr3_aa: CASSLQGIGQETQYF